Listed here is a single TCR beta chain. What it recognizes is unknown. Some clones are missing from TCRdb's copy, which holds only in-frame ones; the method was immunoSEQ multiplex PCR. The data contain some 91,000 clones, approximately 94% of them singletons. The sample comes from a study of T cell responses to AZD1222 COVID-19 vaccine. Study as a whole: Pooling covered second doses at about 4 or about 12 weeks. Study-level findings and limits: Without day 14 samples, only post-peak T cell repertoires were studied. Of the AZD1222 recipients, only six were seropositive at baseline.

The V and J ends lost 7 bases and 7 bases respectively, with 8 bases between them. The CDR3 loop spans 11 amino acids. The germline gives CDR1 MNHEY, CDR2 SVGAGI. The sequence was collected from an adult in good health. The chain is built from TRBV6-5 and TRBJ2-1; D is uncertain. Sequenced here: peripheral blood, sampled on day 0 of AZD1222 vaccination. CDR3 nucleotide sequence: TGTGCCAGCAACTGGAAAAATGAGCAGTTCTTC. Translating gives CASNWKNEQFF.